What follows are 20 T cell receptor beta chains derived from one specimen sequenced in a study of T cells in Graves' hyperthyroidism and ophthalmopathy. TCR beta CDR3 regions were amplified from RNA transcripts. Carried out on the TCR CDR3, a first-round RT-PCR used the HTBI primer set. TCRdb called the multiplex PCR reads again in MiXCR, with one record for every CDR3 protein. The top ten hold around 3.5% of the sample, which has around 600,000 distinct CDR3 sequences, approximately 16% seen once. Material: blood. These receptors were collected from a woman between 35 and 50 years old with Graves' ophthalmopathy.

V and J are TRBV12-3 or TRBV12-4 and TRBJ2-7; 10 nucleotides align to TRBD1. V trimming: 0 bases; J trimming: 2 bases; junction bases outside the gene matches: 4. The CDR3 contains 16 residues. For the CDR3, the DNA is TGTGCCAGCAGTTTAGCCGGGACAGGGGTTACCTACGAGCAGTACTTC. Translating gives CASSLAGTGVTYEQYF.

The chain joins TRBV4-1 to TRBJ2-7; the D is unclear. Trimming removed 5 bases at V and 4 bases at J, with 12 bases between. This CDR3 has 13 residues. CDR1 MGHRA and CDR2 YSYEKL come from the germline V gene. CDR3 residues: CASSGPDPYEQYF. The CDR3 nucleotides are TGCGCCAGCAGCGGACCTGATCCGTACGAGCAGTACTTC.

The chain couples TRBV15 to TRBJ1-3; unclear D gene. The V end was cut by 0 bases, the J end by 4 bases, with 16 bases between. Per germline, CDR1 LNHNV and CDR2 YYDKDF (reference sequence). CDR3 size: 17 residues. In DNA, the CDR3 is TGTGCCACCAGCAGAGATTGGGTAGGGATAACAGGAAACACCATATATTTT. Protein sequence: CATSRDWVGITGNTIYF. The full variable domain, completed using reference TRBV15 and TRBJ1-3, is DAMVIQNPRYQVTQFGKPVTLSCSQTLNHNVMYWYQQKSSQAPKLLFHYYDKDFNNEADTPDNFQSRRPNTSFCFLDIRSPGLGDTAMYLCATSRDWVGITGNTIYFGEGSWLTVV.

The table lists this clonotype with many counts. V usage is TRBV12-3 or TRBV12-4 and J usage is TRBJ2-7, with D possibly being TRBD1 or TRBD2 (5 bases each). The CDR3 length is 16 residues. V lost 2 bases and J 2 bases, leaving 16 bases between the germline ends. CDR3 DNA sequence: TGTGCCAGCAGTTTATCCGGGACGCACCTCCCCTACGAGCAGTACTTC. It specifies CASSLSGTHLPYEQYF.

This clonotype was recorded many times. The gene calls are TRBV12-3 or TRBV12-4 and TRBJ2-3; 10 bases map to TRBD2. The CDR3 is 16 amino acids. V trimming: 6 bases; J trimming: 2 bases; junction bases outside the gene matches: 8. The CDR3 loop is CASSQSGGAVTDTQYF. The CDR3 DNA is TGTGCCAGCAGCCAAAGCGGGGGGGCGGTCACAGATACGCAGTATTTT.

Only a few counts were recorded for this clonotype. The rearrangement uses TRBV20-1 and TRBJ2-3; 7 bases align to TRBD1. J was trimmed by 0 bases and V by 4 bases; bases with no gene match: 4. Looked up from germline, CDR1 is DFQATT and CDR2 is SNEGSKA (reference sequence). The CDR3 runs to 14 residues. The CDR3 is CSAKGQASTDTQYF. The CDR3 region has the DNA TGCAGTGCTAAAGGACAGGCCAGCACAGATACGCAGTATTTT.

The chain recombines TRBV25-1 with TRBJ1-6, with 11 bases identical to TRBD1. The CDR3 sequence is 16 residues long. Per germline, CDR1 MGHDK and CDR2 SYGVNS. V lost 4 bases, J lost 7 bases, and 6 bases stayed unmatched. For the CDR3, the DNA is TGTGCCAGCAGTGCTGGACAGGGGGCAGGGAATTCACCCCTCCACTTT. Amino acids: CASSAGQGAGNSPLHF.

This clonotype has at least ten counts. The CDR3 nucleotides read TGTGCCAGCAGCCTGGGTGGTGGCTATGGCTACACCTTC. Translating it yields CASSLGGGYGYTF. The chain couples TRBV12-3 or TRBV12-4 to TRBJ1-2; no firm D call. V was cut by 6 bases and J by 4 bases, with 12 bases left in between. The CDR3 sequence is 13 residues long.

This clonotype has a count of ten or more. The rearrangement links TRBV6-1 to TRBJ2-2, with TRBD2 matching 7 bases. The CDR3 loop spans 14 amino acids. Germline lookup yields CDR1 MNHNS and CDR2 SASEGT. The ends lost 7 bases at V and 7 bases at J; junction bases unmatched: 9. CDR3 in amino acids: CASTGLGESGELFF. CDR3 bases: TGTGCCAGCACAGGACTAGGCGAGAGCGGGGAGCTGTTTTTT.

This clonotype came up many times. This rearrangement joins TRBV11-2 to TRBJ1-1, with a possible D match to TRBD1 (6 bases). The V gene's germline CDR1 is SGHAT and CDR2 FQNNGV. The ends were cut back, 3 bases at V and 0 bases at J, with 23 bases in the middle. The CDR3 has 19 amino acids. The CDR3 DNA sequence: TGTGCCAGCAGCTTGAGGGGGACGGGACACCAAATAATGAACACTGAAGCTTTCTTT. It codes for CASSLRGTGHQIMNTEAFF.

The chain is built from TRBV11-2 and TRBJ2-2, with D tentatively TRBD1 or TRBD2 (7 bases each). The CDR3 is 18 amino acids. Germline-derived CDR1 and CDR2 are SGHAT and FQNNGV. Trimming took off 0 bases at V and 5 bases at J, with 19 bases between the two ends. As DNA, the CDR3 is TGTGCCAGCAGCTTAGATCGGGAGGCTAGGGGGCATACCGGGGAGCTGTTTTTT. Translating it yields CASSLDREARGHTGELFF.

Ten or more counts support this clonotype. The chain recombines TRBV7-3 with TRBJ2-4, with a weak D call TRBD1 (6 bases). CDR3 length: 15 residues. Germline assignment: CDR1 SGHTA and CDR2 FQGTGA. Between the trimmed V and J ends, which lost 1 base and 8 bases, there was a span of 15 bases. The CDR3 loop reads CASSLNVGADYIQYF. The CDR3 bases are TGTGCCAGCAGCTTAAATGTGGGGGCTGACTACATTCAGTACTTC.

This clonotype was seen at least ten times. The rearrangement joins TRBV7-9 to TRBJ2-1; TRBD2 matches 10 bases. The CDR3 extends over 16 amino acids. The V gene's germline CDR1 is SEHNR and CDR2 FQNEAQ (reference sequence). Trimming cost V 1 base and J 8 bases; bases outside gene matches: 8. CDR3 residues: CASSLGPSGRIHEQFF. DNA for the CDR3: TGTGCCAGCAGCTTAGGCCCTAGCGGGAGAATCCATGAGCAGTTCTTC.

This clonotype was recorded once. The V and J genes are TRBV7-3 and TRBJ1-2, with unresolved D. This CDR3 comprises 14 residues. The V end lost 4 bases, the J end lost 4 bases, and 13 bases lay between the germline ends. CDR1 SGHTA and CDR2 FQGTGA come from the germline V gene. CDR3 sequence reads: CASSSKGGFYGYTF. The CDR3 nucleotides read TGTGCCAGCAGCTCAAAGGGAGGGTTCTATGGCTACACCTTC.

This clonotype was found a few times. One end of the junction is discordant with germline, which a read error may explain. The J gene is TRBJ2-2, the V gene TRBV20-1; D possibly corresponds to TRBD2 (5 bases). In germline, CDR1 is DFQATT, CDR2 SNEGSKA (reference sequence). The length of the CDR3 is 15 residues. The CDR3 region has the DNA TGCAGTGCTAGGAAGGACTTCACTAACATCGGGGAGCTGTTTTTT. As protein: CSARKDFTNIGELFF.

This clonotype was seen at least ten times. The chain is built from TRBV7-8 and TRBJ1-5, with D unclear. The V and J ends lost 8 bases and 2 bases respectively, with 13 bases between them. Germline CDR1 reads SGHVS; CDR2 reads FQNEAQ. This CDR3 spans 14 amino acids. CDR3 protein: CASAFGEGNQPQHF. CDR3 DNA sequence: TGTGCCAGCGCGTTTGGAGAGGGCAATCAGCCCCAGCATTTT.

This clonotype was recorded at least ten times. The chain couples TRBV6-1 to TRBJ2-3; TRBD2 might be the D (6 bases). This CDR3 region has 14 residues. The germline V and J ends were trimmed by 4 bases and 1 base, with 9 bases remaining between them. Looked up from germline, CDR1 is MNHNS and CDR2 is SASEGT. The CDR3 protein is CASSVDYRTDTQYF. CDR3 sequence (DNA): TGTGCCAGCAGTGTGGACTATCGCACAGATACGCAGTATTTT.

This clonotype was observed at least ten times. V is TRBV5-6 and J is TRBJ2-2; D call uncertain. V was cut by 3 bases and J by 1 base, with 7 bases left in between. There are 14 residues in the CDR3. CDR1 is SGHDT, CDR2 YYEEEE, per germline. CDR3 in DNA: TGTGCCAGCAGCTATATTAGGAACACCGGGGAGCTGTTTTTT. Protein: CASSYIRNTGELFF.

The chain joins TRBV5-1 to TRBJ1-2, with a weak D call TRBD1 (6 bases). There are 14 residues in the CDR3. V lost 2 bases to trimming and J lost 5 bases, with 13 bases between them. Germline CDR1 is SGHRS and CDR2 is YFSETQ. CDR3 amino acids: CASSFGGARYGYTF. The CDR3 DNA is TGCGCCAGCAGCTTTGGGGGGGCGCGGTATGGCTACACCTTC. Looking up the rest from reference TRBV5-1 and TRBJ1-2 gives the full variable domain: KAGVTQTPRYLIKTRGQQVTLSCSPISGHRSVSWYQQTPGQGLQFLFEYFSETQRNKGNFPGRFSGRQFSNSRSEMNVSTLELGDSALYLCASSFGGARYGYTFGSGTRLTVV.

This clonotype came up a few times. This chain uses TRBV7-9 with TRBJ2-6, with D possibly matching TRBD2 (7 bases). Germline CDR1 is SEHNR and CDR2 is FQNEAQ (reference sequence). Between the trimmed V and J ends, which lost 6 bases and 9 bases, there was a span of 18 bases. The length of the CDR3 is 15 residues. The CDR3 protein is CASSAGAGARNVLTF. CDR3 DNA sequence: TGTGCCAGCAGTGCGGGGGCAGGGGCCCGCAACGTCCTGACTTTC.